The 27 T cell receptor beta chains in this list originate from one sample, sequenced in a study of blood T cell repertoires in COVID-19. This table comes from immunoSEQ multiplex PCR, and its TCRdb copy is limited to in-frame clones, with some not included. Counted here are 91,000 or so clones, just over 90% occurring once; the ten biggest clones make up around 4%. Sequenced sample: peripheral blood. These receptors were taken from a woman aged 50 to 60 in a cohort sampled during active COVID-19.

Written as DNA, the CDR3 is TGTGCCAGCAGCCAGAGGGCGGGTACAGATACGCAGTATTTT. This translates into CASSQRAGTDTQYF. The chain has TRBV11-3 and TRBJ2-3, with D perhaps TRBD2 (5 bases). The CDR3 length is 14 residues. The ends were cut back, 5 bases at V and 3 bases at J, with 12 bases in the middle. The germline V gene encodes CDR1 SGHNT and CDR2 YENEEA.

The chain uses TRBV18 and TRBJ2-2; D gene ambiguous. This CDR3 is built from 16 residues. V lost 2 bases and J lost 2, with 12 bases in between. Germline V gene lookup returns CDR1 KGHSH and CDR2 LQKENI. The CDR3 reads CASSPARVGNTGELFF. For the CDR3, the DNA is TGTGCCAGCTCACCAGCCCGGGTTGGAAACACCGGGGAGCTGTTTTTT.

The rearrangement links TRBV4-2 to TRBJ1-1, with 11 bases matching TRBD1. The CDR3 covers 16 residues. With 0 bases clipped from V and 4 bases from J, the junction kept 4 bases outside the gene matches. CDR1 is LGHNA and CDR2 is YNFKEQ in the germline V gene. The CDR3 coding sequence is TGTGCCAGCAGCCAAGATCCGGGGACAGGGGGCACTGAAGCTTTCTTT. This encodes CASSQDPGTGGTEAFF.

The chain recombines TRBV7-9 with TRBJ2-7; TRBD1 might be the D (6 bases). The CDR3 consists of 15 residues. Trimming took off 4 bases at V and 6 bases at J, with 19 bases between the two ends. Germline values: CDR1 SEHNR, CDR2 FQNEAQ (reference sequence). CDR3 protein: CASSSGTREWVEQYF. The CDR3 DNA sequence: TGTGCCAGCAGCTCTGGGACAAGAGAATGGGTCGAGCAGTACTTC.

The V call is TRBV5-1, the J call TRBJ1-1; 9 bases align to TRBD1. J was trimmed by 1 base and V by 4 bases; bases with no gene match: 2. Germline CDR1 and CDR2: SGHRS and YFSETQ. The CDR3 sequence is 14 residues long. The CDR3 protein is CASSQDRGNTEAFF. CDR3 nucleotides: TGCGCCAGCAGCCAGGACAGGGGGAACACTGAAGCTTTCTTT.

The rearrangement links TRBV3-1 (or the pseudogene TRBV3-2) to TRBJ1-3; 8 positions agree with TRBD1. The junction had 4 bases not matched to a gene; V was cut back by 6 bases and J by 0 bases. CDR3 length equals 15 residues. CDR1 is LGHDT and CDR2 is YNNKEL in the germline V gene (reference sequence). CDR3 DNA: TGTGCCAGCAGGGAGCAGGGGGCCTCTGGAAACACCATATATTTT. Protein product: CASREQGASGNTIYF.

In DNA form, the CDR3 reads TGTGCCAGTAGTATAGGGGGAGGGGGATTTGACGAGCAGTACTTC. Protein: CASSIGGGGFDEQYF. V usage is TRBV19 and J usage is TRBJ2-7, with D perhaps TRBD2 (7 bases). Between the trimmed V and J ends, which lost 1 base and 5 bases, there was a span of 15 bases. The CDR3 runs 15 residues. The V gene's germline CDR1 is LNHDA and CDR2 SQIVND (reference sequence).

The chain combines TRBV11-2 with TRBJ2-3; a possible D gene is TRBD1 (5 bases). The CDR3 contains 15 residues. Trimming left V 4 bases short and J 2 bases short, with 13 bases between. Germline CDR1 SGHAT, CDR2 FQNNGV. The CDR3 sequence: CASSSKGQVTDTQYF. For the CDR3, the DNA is TGTGCCAGCAGCTCCAAGGGGCAAGTCACAGATACGCAGTATTTT. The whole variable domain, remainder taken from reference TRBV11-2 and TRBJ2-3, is EAGVAQSPRYKIIEKRQSVAFWCNPISGHATLYWYQQILGQGPKLLIQFQNNGVVDDSQLPKDRFSAERLKGVDSTLKIQPAKLEDSAVYLCASSSKGQVTDTQYFGPGTRLTVL.

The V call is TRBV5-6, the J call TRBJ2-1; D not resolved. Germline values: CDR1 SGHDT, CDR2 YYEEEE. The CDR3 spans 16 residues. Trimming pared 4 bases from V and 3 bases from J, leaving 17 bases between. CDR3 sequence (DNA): TGTGCCAGCAGCCCTTTGGTGGCTAGGCGCTACAATGAGCAGTTCTTC. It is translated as CASSPLVARRYNEQFF.

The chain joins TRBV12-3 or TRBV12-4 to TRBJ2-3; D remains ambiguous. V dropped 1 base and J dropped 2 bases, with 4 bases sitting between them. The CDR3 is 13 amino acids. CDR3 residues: CASSLGPTDTQYF. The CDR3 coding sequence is TGTGCCAGCAGTTTAGGGCCCACAGATACGCAGTATTTT.

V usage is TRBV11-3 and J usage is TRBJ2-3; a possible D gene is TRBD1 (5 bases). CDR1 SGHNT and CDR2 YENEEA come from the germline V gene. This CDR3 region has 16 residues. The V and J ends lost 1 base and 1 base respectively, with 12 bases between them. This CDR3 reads CASSLGGRAGTDTQYF. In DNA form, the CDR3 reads TGTGCCAGCAGCTTAGGAGGCAGGGCTGGCACAGATACGCAGTATTTT.

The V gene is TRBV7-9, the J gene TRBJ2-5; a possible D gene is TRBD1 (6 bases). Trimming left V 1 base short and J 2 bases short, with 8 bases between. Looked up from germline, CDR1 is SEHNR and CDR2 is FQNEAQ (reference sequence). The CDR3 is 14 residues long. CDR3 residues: CASSLGGGQETQYF. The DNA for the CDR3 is TGTGCCAGCAGCTTAGGAGGGGGTCAAGAGACCCAGTACTTC.

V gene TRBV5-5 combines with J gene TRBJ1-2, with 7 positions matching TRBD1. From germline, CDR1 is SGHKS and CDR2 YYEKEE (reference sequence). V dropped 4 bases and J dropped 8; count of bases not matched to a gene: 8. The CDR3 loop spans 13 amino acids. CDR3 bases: TGTGCCAGCAGCGGGACAGTTCCAGAGGGCTACACCTTC. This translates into CASSGTVPEGYTF.

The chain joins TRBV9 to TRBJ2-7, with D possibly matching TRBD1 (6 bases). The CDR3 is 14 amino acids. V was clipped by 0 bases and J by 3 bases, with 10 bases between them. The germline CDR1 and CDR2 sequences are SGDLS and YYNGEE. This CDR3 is CASSVVQGNYEQYF. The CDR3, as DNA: TGTGCCAGCAGCGTAGTGCAGGGGAACTACGAGCAGTACTTC.

CDR3 DNA: TGCGCCAGCAGCATGTGGGGGCAAAGCGATGAGCAGTTCTTC. Translation: CASSMWGQSDEQFF. The rearrangement uses TRBV5-1 and TRBJ2-1; perhaps TRBD1 as D (6 bases). V dropped 4 bases and J dropped 8 bases, with 16 bases sitting between them. Germline V gene lookup returns CDR1 SGHRS and CDR2 YFSETQ. The CDR3 sequence is 14 residues long.

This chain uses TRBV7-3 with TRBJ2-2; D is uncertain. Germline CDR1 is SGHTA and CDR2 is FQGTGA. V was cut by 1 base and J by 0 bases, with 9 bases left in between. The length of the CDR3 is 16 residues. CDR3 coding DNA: TGTGCCAGCAGCTTAAGTCTCAGTCCGAACACCGGGGAGCTGTTTTTT. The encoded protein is CASSLSLSPNTGELFF.

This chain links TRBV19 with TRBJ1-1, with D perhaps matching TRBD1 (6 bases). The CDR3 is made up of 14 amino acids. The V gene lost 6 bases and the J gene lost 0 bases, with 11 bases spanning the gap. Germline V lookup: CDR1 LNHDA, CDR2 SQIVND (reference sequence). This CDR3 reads CASRLQGMNTEAFF. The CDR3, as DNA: TGTGCCAGTAGACTCCAGGGGATGAACACTGAAGCTTTCTTT.

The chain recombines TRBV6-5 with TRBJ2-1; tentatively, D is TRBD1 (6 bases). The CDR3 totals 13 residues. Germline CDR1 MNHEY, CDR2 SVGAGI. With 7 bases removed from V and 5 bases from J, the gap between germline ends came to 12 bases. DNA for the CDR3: TGTGCCAGCAAGGACAGCCTAAACAATGAGCAGTTCTTC. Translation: CASKDSLNNEQFF.

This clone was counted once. This CDR3 reads CASSQGPEGIRIRGNEQYF. The CDR3 DNA is TGCGCCAGCAGCCAAGGGCCCGAGGGGATCCGAATTAGGGGGAACGAGCAGTACTTC. The chain joins TRBV4-1 to TRBJ2-7, with D possibly matching TRBD1 (6 bases). Trimming removed 1 base from V and 5 bases from J, with 27 bases in between. Germline V lookup: CDR1 MGHRA, CDR2 YSYEKL. This CDR3 has 19 residues.

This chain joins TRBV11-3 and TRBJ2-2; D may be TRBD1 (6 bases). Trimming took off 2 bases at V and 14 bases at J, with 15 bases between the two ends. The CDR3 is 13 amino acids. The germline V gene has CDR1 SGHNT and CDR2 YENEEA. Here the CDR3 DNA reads TGTGCCAGCAGCTTACTTGGGGGCAGGGGACTGTTTTTT. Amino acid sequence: CASSLLGGRGLFF.

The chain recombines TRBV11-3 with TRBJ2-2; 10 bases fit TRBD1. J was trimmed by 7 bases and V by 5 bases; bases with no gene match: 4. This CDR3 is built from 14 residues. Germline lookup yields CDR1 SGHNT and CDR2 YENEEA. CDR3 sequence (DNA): TGTGCCAGCAGCCCTGACAGGGGGCTCGGGGAGCTGTTTTTT. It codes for CASSPDRGLGELFF.

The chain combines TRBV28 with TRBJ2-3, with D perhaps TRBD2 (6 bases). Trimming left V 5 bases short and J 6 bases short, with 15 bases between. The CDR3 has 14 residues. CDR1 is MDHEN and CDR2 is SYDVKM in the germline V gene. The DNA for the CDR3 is TGTGCCAGCAGTGACACCGCGGGAACCGATACGCAGTATTTT. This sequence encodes CASSDTAGTDTQYF.

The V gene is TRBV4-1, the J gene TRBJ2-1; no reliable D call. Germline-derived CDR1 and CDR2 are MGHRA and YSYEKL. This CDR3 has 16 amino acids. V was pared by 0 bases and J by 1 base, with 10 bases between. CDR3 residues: CASSQDERVSYNEQFF. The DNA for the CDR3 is TGCGCCAGCAGCCAAGATGAGAGAGTTTCCTACAATGAGCAGTTCTTC.

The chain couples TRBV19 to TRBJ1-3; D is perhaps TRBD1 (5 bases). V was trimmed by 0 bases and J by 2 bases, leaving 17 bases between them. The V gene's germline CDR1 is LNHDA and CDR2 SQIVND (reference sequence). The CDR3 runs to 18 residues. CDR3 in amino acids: CASSIEGASGVTGNTIYF. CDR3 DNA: TGTGCCAGTAGTATAGAAGGGGCGAGTGGGGTAACTGGAAACACCATATATTTT.

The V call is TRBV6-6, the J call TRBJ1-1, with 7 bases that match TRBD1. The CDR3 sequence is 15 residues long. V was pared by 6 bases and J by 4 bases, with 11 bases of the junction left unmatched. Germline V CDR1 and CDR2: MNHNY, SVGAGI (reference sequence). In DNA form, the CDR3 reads TGTGCCAGCAGAAGGGACAGACTGGGGGTCACTGAAGCTTTCTTT. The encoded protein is CASRRDRLGVTEAFF.

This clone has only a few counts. CDR3 sequence (DNA): TGTGCCAGCAGTCCCCAGGGTGCGGATCAGCCCCAGCATTTT. Its translation is CASSPQGADQPQHF. V gene TRBV6-5 combines with J gene TRBJ1-5, with D possibly matching TRBD1 (5 bases). Per the germline V gene, CDR1 is MNHEY and CDR2 is SVGAGI. This CDR3 contains 14 residues. Trimming took off 5 bases at V and 5 bases at J, with 13 bases between the two ends.

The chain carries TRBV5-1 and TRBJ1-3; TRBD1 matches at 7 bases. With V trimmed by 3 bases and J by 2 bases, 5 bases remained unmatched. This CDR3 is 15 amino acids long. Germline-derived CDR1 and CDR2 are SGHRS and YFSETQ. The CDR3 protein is CASSSTQGAGNTIYF. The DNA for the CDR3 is TGCGCCAGCAGCTCTACCCAGGGGGCTGGAAACACCATATATTTT.